The sequence of this TCR beta chain was determined in a study of cytomegalovirus exposure and HLA in healthy donors. The PCR contained 60 Vbeta and 13 Jbeta primers. Sequenced by immunoSEQ multiplex PCR; TCRdb stores in-frame clones only, minus some. Altogether approximately 290,000 clones are present, about four fifths being singletons, with the ten largest covering 0.3%. Germline assignment: CDR1 SGDLS and CDR2 YYNGEE. The CDR3 loop spans 13 amino acids. Trimming left V 3 bases short and J 11 bases short, with 16 bases between. This TCR was recovered from a girl aged 2 to 9 in good health and CMV-seronegative. The genes are TRBV9 and TRBJ2-3, with D uncertain. Sequencing was performed on PBMCs. The CDR3 spells CASSAPSWPEQYF. CDR3 nucleotide sequence: TGTGCCAGCAGCGCCCCCTCCTGGCCTGAGCAGTATTTT.